Here is one T cell receptor beta chain with its context. In the original processing: Researchers report that nucleated cell counts were estimated from reference gene primer amplification. Clones were sequenced by immunoSEQ multiplex PCR, and TCRdb holds only the in-frame ones, with some missing. Clone size and V and J calls were adopted from that table, with D and trimming inferred from the DNA. The sample lists about 160,000 clones, roughly 93% occurring once. The germline V gene has CDR1 LGHNA and CDR2 YNFKEQ. V trimming: 0 bases; J trimming: 4 bases; junction bases outside the gene matches: 9. This CDR3 has 18 amino acids. The data were obtained in a study of blood T cell repertoires in COVID-19. About the study: There were acute and convalescent COVID-19 samples, and they came from the United States, Italy and Spain. The analysed material was cDNA or gDNA that came from T cells, B-cell-depleted T cells, or PBMCs.

Sequenced input: peripheral blood. The TCR comes from a man younger than 35 with acute or convalescent COVID-19. The chain is built from TRBV4-2 and TRBJ2-5; 12 bases match TRBD2. The CDR3 loop reads CASSQDLTSGGTRETQYF. CDR3 nucleotides: TGTGCCAGCAGCCAAGATTTAACTAGCGGGGGGACTCGAGAGACCCAGTACTTC.